This T cell receptor beta chain was captured in a study of Graves' ophthalmopathy and Graves' hyperthyroidism. Study-level results: Both a 70.59% sensitivity and an approximately 72% specificity characterized the model's predictions of ophthalmopathy progression.

The CDR3 covers 12 residues. Per the germline V gene, CDR1 is MNHEY and CDR2 is SMNVEV (reference sequence). V shed 10 bases, J shed 10 bases, and the junction held 7 bases outside the gene matches. If patients had other autoimmune diseases, uncontrolled infections, pregnancy or lactation, they were excluded. RNA transcripts were the source from which TCR beta CDR3 regions were amplified. Second-round multiplex PCR followed a first-round RT-PCR using HTBI primers. One entry per CDR3 protein results from TCRdb running MiXCR on the multiplex PCR reads. This table has some 520,000 distinct CDR3 sequences, 13% to 15% appearing once. There are many counts of this clonotype. The antigen remains undetermined.

Material for sequencing was blood. V is TRBV27 and J is TRBJ1-6, with TRBD1 identical over 7 bases. The receptor comes from a woman aged 30 to 39 with Graves' ophthalmopathy. The CDR3 DNA reads TGTGCCACGCAACAGGGGAACTCACCCCTCCACTTT. Its protein product is CATQQGNSPLHF.